The TCR beta chain under discussion was sequenced for a study of shared clonotypes between healthy human individuals. Whole-study context: The donor group consisted of a couple of women and three men, aged 18 to 49. Overall study findings and caveats: Shared across four donors were around 5% of the naive CD4 clonotypes.

Worth noting for this clone: Its antigen remains unknown.

Naive CD45RA+ and memory CD45RA-negative subsets were split from CD4+ cells. This CDR3 has 17 residues. Trimming removed 0 bases from V and 7 bases from J, with 19 bases in between. The V gene's germline CDR1 is WSHSY and CDR2 SAAADI. At a deep level, the assay was run. Method: immunoSEQ multiplex PCR; TCRdb's copy keeps in-frame clones and lacks some. The sample contains more than 2 million clones, approximately 95% of which appear only once. This chain joins TRBV10-2 and TRBJ2-1; the D gene is possibly TRBD2 (7 bases). The TCR sequence derives from a young man in good health. The sample was naive CD4+ T cells sorted from blood. The subset was: CD45RA+ positively selected. The DNA of the CDR3 is TGCGCCAGCAGTGAGTCCTGGTCTGGCAGGGGAGGGAATGAGCAGTTCTTC. This gives the protein CASSESWSGRGGNEQFF.